Listed below are T cell receptor beta chains from one sample, sequenced in a study of blood T cells in healthy people across ages. TCRdb reprocessed the 5' RACE reads with MiXCR, giving one entry per CDR3 protein. The sample shows about 840,000 distinct CDR3 sequences, 25% to 30% of them seen only once. This same sample was also taken into another study, of T cells of mothers and their children.

The sequencing sample was made of blood. These receptors were collected from a middle-aged woman in good health. The CDR3 runs from the conserved cysteine through the conserved F or W. The D gene is left open where the match is weak. Clone size is shown for a subset of rows, as once, few, many or a class of expanded clone.

d_gene: -
abundance: many
j_gene: TRBJ2-5
v_gene: TRBV28
CDR3aa: CASSLEPGVSVTQYF
CDR3nt: TGTGCCAGCAGTTTGGAACCCGGGGTATCGGTGACCCAGTACTTC

d_gene: -
abundance: -
j_gene: TRBJ2-5
v_gene: TRBV7-8
CDR3aa: CASSPQSLIKETQYF
CDR3nt: TGTGCCAGCAGCCCCCAATCCCTTATCAAAGAGACCCAGTACTTC

d_gene: TRBD1
abundance: many
j_gene: TRBJ2-1
v_gene: TRBV7-3
CDR3aa: CASSLRGDRGAYNEQFF
CDR3nt: TGTGCCAGCAGCTTAAGGGGCGACAGGGGGGCCTACAATGAGCAGTTCTTC

d_gene: TRBD2
abundance: -
j_gene: TRBJ2-1
v_gene: TRBV5-1
CDR3aa: CASRLGLAAPSQFF
CDR3nt: TGCGCCAGCAGGCTGGGGCTAGCGGCACCCTCGCAGTTCTTC

d_gene: TRBD2
abundance: few
j_gene: TRBJ2-7
v_gene: TRBV18
CDR3aa: CASSPVAGPGEQYF
CDR3nt: TGTGCCAGCTCACCTGTAGCGGGCCCCGGCGAGCAGTACTTC

d_gene: -
abundance: -
j_gene: TRBJ1-1
v_gene: TRBV4-1
CDR3aa: CASSQTGSSNTEAFF
CDR3nt: TGCGCCAGCAGCCAAACAGGGAGCTCGAACACTGAAGCTTTCTTT

d_gene: TRBD2
abundance: -
j_gene: TRBJ2-1
v_gene: TRBV4-1
CDR3aa: CASSQGRLAGEQFF
CDR3nt: TGCGCCAGCAGCCAAGGCCGACTAGCAGGCGAGCAGTTCTTC

d_gene: -
abundance: -
j_gene: TRBJ2-1
v_gene: TRBV12-3/TRBV12-4
CDR3aa: CASSSAPSYNEQFF
CDR3nt: TGTGCCAGCAGTTCAGCACCATCCTACAATGAGCAGTTCTTC

d_gene: -
abundance: -
j_gene: TRBJ1-1
v_gene: TRBV7-9
CDR3aa: CASSRHRVWGTEAFF
CDR3nt: TGTGCCAGCAGCCGACACAGGGTTTGGGGTACTGAAGCTTTCTTT

d_gene: -
abundance: -
j_gene: TRBJ2-4
v_gene: TRBV4-3
CDR3aa: CASSQDPPAAQNIQYF
CDR3nt: TGCGCCAGCAGCCAAGATCCCCCAGCTGCCCAAAACATTCAGTACTTC

d_gene: -
abundance: few
j_gene: TRBJ2-1
v_gene: TRBV19
CDR3aa: CASSYRQGRTYNEQFF
CDR3nt: TGTGCCAGTAGTTACAGGCAGGGGCGCACCTACAATGAGCAGTTCTTC

d_gene: TRBD2
abundance: -
j_gene: TRBJ2-5
v_gene: TRBV7-2
CDR3aa: CASSLVAGGGLETQYF
CDR3nt: TGTGCCAGCAGCTTAGTTGCCGGGGGGGGTCTGGAGACCCAGTACTTC

d_gene: -
abundance: -
j_gene: TRBJ2-3
v_gene: TRBV3-1
CDR3aa: CASREQVADTQYF
CDR3nt: TGTGCCAGCAGAGAACAGGTGGCAGATACGCAGTATTTT

d_gene: TRBD2
abundance: -
j_gene: TRBJ2-1
v_gene: TRBV5-1
CDR3aa: CASARITSGVDEQFF
CDR3nt: TGCGCCAGCGCCCGTATTACTAGCGGGGTGGATGAGCAGTTCTTC

d_gene: -
abundance: few
j_gene: TRBJ1-6
v_gene: TRBV4-1
CDR3aa: CASSQGYRNNSPLHF
CDR3nt: TGCGCCAGCAGCCAAGGGTACAGAAATAATTCACCCCTCCACTTT

d_gene: TRBD2
abundance: few
j_gene: TRBJ2-2
v_gene: TRBV7-2
CDR3aa: CASSFNPTSGGARAGELFF
CDR3nt: TGTGCCAGCAGCTTCAACCCAACTAGCGGGGGGGCCAGGGCCGGGGAGCTGTTTTTT

d_gene: -
abundance: few
j_gene: TRBJ1-1
v_gene: TRBV6-5
CDR3aa: CASRHRTVRYAEAFF
CDR3nt: TGTGCCAGCAGACATCGGACAGTACGTTATGCTGAAGCTTTCTTT

d_gene: -
abundance: -
j_gene: TRBJ2-3
v_gene: TRBV6-5
CDR3aa: CASRTSRGASTDTQYF
CDR3nt: TGTGCCAGCCGGACCTCTCGGGGGGCCAGCACAGATACGCAGTATTTT

d_gene: TRBD1
abundance: many
j_gene: TRBJ2-7
v_gene: TRBV6-2/TRBV6-3
CDR3aa: CAISPPGQGANEQYF
CDR3nt: TGTGCCATCAGCCCACCGGGACAGGGGGCCAACGAGCAGTACTTC

d_gene: -
abundance: few
j_gene: TRBJ1-2
v_gene: TRBV7-9
CDR3aa: CATSKGQPELYGYTF
CDR3nt: TGTGCCACCTCCAAGGGACAACCCGAGTTATATGGCTACACCTTC

d_gene: -
abundance: many
j_gene: TRBJ2-5
v_gene: TRBV28
CDR3aa: CASSFTDWMQKETQYF
CDR3nt: TGTGCCAGCAGTTTTACGGACTGGATGCAGAAAGAGACCCAGTACTTC

d_gene: TRBD2
abundance: -
j_gene: TRBJ2-1
v_gene: TRBV11-2
CDR3aa: CASSLALAGGLPEFF
CDR3nt: TGTGCCAGCAGCTTAGCGCTAGCGGGGGGGTTACCGGAGTTCTTC

d_gene: -
abundance: -
j_gene: TRBJ1-6
v_gene: TRBV4-3
CDR3aa: CASSQDIPQSSYNSLLHF
CDR3nt: TGCGCCAGCAGCCAAGATATACCCCAAAGCTCCTATAATTCACTCCTCCACTTT

d_gene: TRBD1
abundance: -
j_gene: TRBJ2-1
v_gene: TRBV5-8
CDR3aa: CASRGLGGLNEQFF
CDR3nt: TGTGCCAGCCGCGGGTTAGGGGGCTTGAATGAGCAGTTCTTC

d_gene: TRBD1
abundance: -
j_gene: TRBJ1-1
v_gene: TRBV3-1
CDR3aa: CASSQDDRGGWKVTEAFF
CDR3nt: TGTGCCAGCAGCCAAGACGACAGGGGCGGATGGAAGGTCACTGAAGCTTTCTTT

d_gene: -
abundance: -
j_gene: TRBJ1-1
v_gene: TRBV29-1
CDR3aa: CSPGGLEAFF
CDR3nt: TGCAGCCCCGGCGGGCTTGAAGCTTTCTTT

d_gene: -
abundance: -
j_gene: TRBJ2-7
v_gene: TRBV19
CDR3aa: CASRSRSSYEQYF
CDR3nt: TGTGCCAGTAGGTCAAGGTCGTCCTACGAGCAGTACTTC

d_gene: TRBD2
abundance: few
j_gene: TRBJ2-1
v_gene: TRBV15
CDR3aa: CATSTARAGGRHNEQFF
CDR3nt: TGTGCCACCAGCACGGCCCGAGCGGGGGGGCGTCACAATGAGCAGTTCTTC

d_gene: TRBD1
abundance: -
j_gene: TRBJ1-2
v_gene: TRBV20-1
CDR3aa: CSAGDRAINGYTF
CDR3nt: TGCAGTGCGGGGGACAGGGCTATAAATGGCTACACCTTC

d_gene: -
abundance: -
j_gene: TRBJ1-5
v_gene: TRBV20-1
CDR3aa: CSASTTAGSNQPQHF
CDR3nt: TGCAGTGCTAGCACTACCGCCGGGAGCAATCAGCCCCAGCATTTT

d_gene: -
abundance: -
j_gene: TRBJ2-2
v_gene: TRBV10-2
CDR3aa: CASEWGPGGELFF
CDR3nt: TGCGCCAGTGAGTGGGGCCCGGGCGGGGAGCTGTTTTTT

d_gene: TRBD1
abundance: few
j_gene: TRBJ2-6
v_gene: TRBV12-3/TRBV12-4
CDR3aa: CASKRGQGATGANVLTF
CDR3nt: TGTGCCAGCAAACGTGGGCAGGGGGCTACTGGGGCCAACGTCCTGACTTTC

d_gene: TRBD2
abundance: -
j_gene: TRBJ2-1
v_gene: TRBV27
CDR3aa: CASKLAGGSLNEQFF
CDR3nt: TGTGCCAGCAAACTAGCGGGGGGGTCCCTCAATGAGCAGTTCTTC

d_gene: TRBD1
abundance: -
j_gene: TRBJ2-3
v_gene: TRBV7-9
CDR3aa: CASSASRGWTGTQYF
CDR3nt: TGTGCCAGCAGCGCAAGCAGGGGATGGACAGGTACGCAGTATTTT

d_gene: -
abundance: many
j_gene: TRBJ2-5
v_gene: TRBV7-2
CDR3aa: CASSYSTGKETQYF
CDR3nt: TGTGCCAGCAGCTACTCGACTGGGAAAGAGACCCAGTACTTC

d_gene: -
abundance: many
j_gene: TRBJ1-2
v_gene: TRBV7-9
CDR3aa: CASSLFRGKGHYGYTF
CDR3nt: TGTGCCAGCAGCTTATTCCGGGGCAAAGGCCACTATGGCTACACCTTC

d_gene: -
abundance: -
j_gene: TRBJ2-3
v_gene: TRBV5-5
CDR3aa: CASSDKYRDLFTDTQYF
CDR3nt: TGTGCCAGCAGCGACAAATACAGGGACCTTTTCACAGATACGCAGTATTTT

d_gene: TRBD1
abundance: -
j_gene: TRBJ2-5
v_gene: TRBV19
CDR3aa: CASSSSTGRSQETQYF
CDR3nt: TGTGCCAGTAGTTCGTCGACAGGGCGATCCCAAGAGACCCAGTACTTC

d_gene: TRBD1
abundance: many
j_gene: TRBJ2-5
v_gene: TRBV7-9
CDR3aa: CASSATGDFQETQYF
CDR3nt: TGTGCCAGCAGCGCGACAGGGGATTTTCAAGAGACCCAGTACTTC

d_gene: TRBD1
abundance: few
j_gene: TRBJ1-5
v_gene: TRBV12-3/TRBV12-4
CDR3aa: CASRQDRRGNQPQHF
CDR3nt: TGTGCCAGCAGACAGGACAGGCGGGGCAATCAGCCCCAGCATTTT

d_gene: -
abundance: -
j_gene: TRBJ2-7
v_gene: TRBV28
CDR3aa: CASRSTGDRYEQYF
CDR3nt: TGTGCCAGCAGATCGACCGGGGATCGCTACGAGCAGTACTTC

d_gene: -
abundance: many
j_gene: TRBJ1-2
v_gene: TRBV20-1
CDR3aa: CSARGTASYGYTF
CDR3nt: TGCAGTGCTAGGGGGACTGCCAGCTATGGCTACACCTTC

d_gene: TRBD2
abundance: -
j_gene: TRBJ2-7
v_gene: TRBV28
CDR3aa: CASSSPGRATYEQYF
CDR3nt: TGTGCCAGCAGTTCCCCGGGGAGGGCTACCTACGAGCAGTACTTC

d_gene: -
abundance: -
j_gene: TRBJ2-5
v_gene: TRBV14
CDR3aa: CASSQDAGETRYF
CDR3nt: TGTGCCAGCAGCCAAGACGCCGGAGAGACACGGTACTTC

d_gene: -
abundance: many
j_gene: TRBJ2-3
v_gene: TRBV6-5
CDR3aa: CASSSQGFSTDTQYF
CDR3nt: TGTGCCAGCAGTTCACAGGGATTTAGCACAGATACGCAGTATTTT

d_gene: TRBD2
abundance: -
j_gene: TRBJ2-7
v_gene: TRBV6-2/TRBV6-3
CDR3aa: CASRAGGIYEQYF
CDR3nt: TGTGCCAGCCGAGCCGGGGGGATCTACGAGCAGTACTTC

d_gene: TRBD1
abundance: -
j_gene: TRBJ2-4
v_gene: TRBV20-1
CDR3aa: CSAHKTGRNIQYF
CDR3nt: TGCAGTGCGCACAAGACAGGGCGAAACATTCAGTACTTC

d_gene: -
abundance: many
j_gene: TRBJ1-2
v_gene: TRBV7-2
CDR3aa: CASSLGTERGYTF
CDR3nt: TGTGCCAGCAGCTTAGGTACAGAGAGGGGCTACACCTTC

d_gene: -
abundance: -
j_gene: TRBJ2-2
v_gene: TRBV6-2/TRBV6-3
CDR3aa: CASAPWGGWTGELFF
CDR3nt: TGTGCCAGCGCCCCCTGGGGGGGCTGGACCGGGGAGCTGTTTTTT

d_gene: -
abundance: -
j_gene: TRBJ2-6
v_gene: TRBV12-3/TRBV12-4
CDR3aa: CASSLGLGANVLTF
CDR3nt: TGTGCCAGCAGTTTAGGGTTGGGGGCCAACGTCCTGACTTTC

d_gene: TRBD2
abundance: -
j_gene: TRBJ2-5
v_gene: TRBV20-1
CDR3aa: CSAHTSGGVETQYF
CDR3nt: TGCAGTGCTCATACTAGCGGGGGGGTAGAGACCCAGTACTTC

d_gene: TRBD1
abundance: -
j_gene: TRBJ2-4
v_gene: TRBV7-9
CDR3aa: CASSQTGPREQYF
CDR3nt: TGTGCCAGCAGCCAGACAGGGCCGAGGGAGCAGTACTTC